The rows below give T cell receptor beta chains drawn from one sample of a study of T cell clones after liver transplantation. Profiling relied on immunoSEQ multiplex PCR, and the TCRdb table lists in-frame clones only, not all of them. The sample comprises roughly 100,000 clones, 80% to 90% of which are singletons, and around 3% rests with the top ten. The sample here was CD4+ T cells from blood, taken 47 months after liver transplant. The receptors were gathered from a human patient who received a liver transplant. The T cells may come from the graft donor. Both conserved end residues are part of each CDR3. Each record gives: CDR3 protein, CDR3 DNA, D gene, J gene, CDR3 length, clone size, V gene. A D gene is named only where the DNA matches it firmly. Not every row has a clone size; where given, it reads once, few, many or a size class.

CASSLTGGLGTEAFF | TGTGCCAGCAGCCTTACGGGGGGGCTAGGCACTGAAGCTTTCTTT | . | TRBJ1-1 | 15 | . | TRBV9
CASSLATGSYNEQFF | TGTGCCAGCAGCTTAGCGACAGGGTCCTACAATGAGCAGTTCTTC | TRBD1 | TRBJ2-1 | 15 | . | TRBV7-6
CASRHDRDYEQYF | TGTGCCAGCAGACACGACAGGGACTACGAGCAGTACTTC | TRBD1 | TRBJ2-7 | 13 | . | TRBV6-5
CASKKEGGGYTF | TGTGCCAGCAAAAAAGAAGGGGGTGGCTACACCTTC | . | TRBJ1-2 | 12 | . | TRBV27
CASNSPGQGNTEAFF | TGTGCCAGCAATTCACCGGGACAAGGGAACACTGAAGCTTTCTTT | . | TRBJ1-1 | 15 | . | TRBV2
CASSQGYNTGELFF | TGTGCCAGCAGCCAAGGATACAACACCGGGGAGCTGTTTTTT | . | TRBJ2-2 | 14 | . | TRBV14
CASRKLGSYNEQFF | TGTGCCAGCAGGAAGTTGGGGTCCTACAATGAGCAGTTCTTC | . | TRBJ2-1 | 14 | . | TRBV7-2
CASSGDRWFEINQPQHF | TGTGCCAGCAGTGGCGACAGGTGGTTTGAGATCAATCAGCCCCAGCATTTT | . | TRBJ1-5 | 17 | once | TRBV2
CASSGDGGGGGNQPQHF | TGTGCCAGCAGTGGTGATGGGGGAGGGGGCGGCAATCAGCCCCAGCATTTT | TRBD1 | TRBJ1-5 | 17 | few | TRBV2
CASSSDISGRGYTF | TGTGCCAGCAGTTCGGACATTTCGGGTCGCGGCTACACCTTC | . | TRBJ1-2 | 14 | few | TRBV27
CASSLVSDRTGGYTF | TGCGCCAGCAGCTTGGTTTCAGACAGGACGGGAGGCTACACCTTC | . | TRBJ1-2 | 15 | once | TRBV5-1
CASKLKNTGELFF | TGCGCCAGCAAATTGAAGAACACCGGGGAGCTGTTTTTT | . | TRBJ2-2 | 13 | . | TRBV5-1
CASSNGVIYEQYF | TGTGCCAGCTCGAACGGCGTAATCTACGAGCAGTACTTC | . | TRBJ2-7 | 13 | . | TRBV18
CASSRPGPFLGYTF | TGTGCCAGCAGTCGGCCGGGACCCTTTTTGGGCTACACCTTC | . | TRBJ1-2 | 14 | . | TRBV5-4
CASSRQGNEQFF | TGTGCCAGCAGTCGTCAGGGCAATGAGCAGTTCTTC | . | TRBJ2-1 | 12 | . | TRBV6-5
CASSGQGANYGYTF | TGTGCCAGCAGTGGACAGGGAGCAAACTATGGCTACACCTTC | TRBD1 | TRBJ1-2 | 14 | . | TRBV2